This T cell receptor beta chain stems from a study of OX40 agonist ivuxolimab in advanced cancers. For the study at large: Past anti-PD-1, anti-PD-L1 or anti-CTLA-4 therapy was accepted, and 30% to 50% had received some.

TCRdb keeps only in-frame clones here, not all; method: immunoSEQ multiplex PCR. The sample consists of more than 60,000 clones, more than 65% of them appearing once. Whole-study findings and limits: Among T cells, CD8+ cells averaged more expanded clones than CD4+ cells.

About this clone itself: Its cognate antigen is unknown.

The germline gives CDR1 SEHNR, CDR2 FQNEAQ (reference sequence). The V end lost 5 bases, the J end lost 1 base, and 8 bases lay between the germline ends. The CDR3 has 13 residues. The clonotype comes from an adult with an advanced solid tumor such as melanoma, head and neck, liver or kidney cancer. J is TRBJ1-1 and V is TRBV7-9; D gene unclear. The source material was CD4+ or CD8+ T cells sorted from blood, sampled in a trial of the OX40 agonist ivuxolimab. CDR3 in DNA: TGTGCCAGCAGCCGCGATGGGAACACTGAAGCTTTCTTT. Its protein is CASSRDGNTEAFF.